The TCR beta chain described here comes from a study of T cells after yellow fever vaccination. Background on the study: For low cell numbers, libraries were made with SMART-Seq v4 Ultra Low Input.

TCRdb re-called the 5' RACE reads with MiXCR, one entry per CDR3 protein. In the table there are 95,000 to 150,000 distinct CDR3 sequences, 13% to 15% of which are singletons. This clonotype came up a few times. Germline-derived CDR1 and CDR2 are SEHNR and FQNEAQ (reference sequence). The CDR3 totals 12 residues. V shed 5 bases and J shed 11 bases, with 15 bases lying between them. The clonotype was recovered from a man aged 18-30 years who received the YFV17D yellow fever vaccine. The material sequenced was CD8+ T cells sorted from PBMCs, taken 5 days after the yellow fever booster vaccination. The chain recombines TRBV7-9 with TRBJ1-1; no clear D. CDR3 region: CASSPPQPRAFF. CDR3 sequence (DNA): TGTGCCAGCAGCCCCCCTCAGCCCCGGGCTTTCTTT.